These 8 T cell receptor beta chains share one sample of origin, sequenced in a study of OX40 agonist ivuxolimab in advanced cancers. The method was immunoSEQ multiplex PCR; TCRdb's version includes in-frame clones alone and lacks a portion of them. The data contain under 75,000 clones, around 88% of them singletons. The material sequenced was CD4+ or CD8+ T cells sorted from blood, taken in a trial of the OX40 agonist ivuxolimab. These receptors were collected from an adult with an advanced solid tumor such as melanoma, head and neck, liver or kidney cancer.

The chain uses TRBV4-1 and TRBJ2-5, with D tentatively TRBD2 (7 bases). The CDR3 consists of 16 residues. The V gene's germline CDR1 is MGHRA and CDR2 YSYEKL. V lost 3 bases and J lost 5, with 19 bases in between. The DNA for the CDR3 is TGCGCCAGCAGCCAGGGAGGGACACCACGGCGGGAGACCCAGTACTTC. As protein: CASSQGGTPRRETQYF.

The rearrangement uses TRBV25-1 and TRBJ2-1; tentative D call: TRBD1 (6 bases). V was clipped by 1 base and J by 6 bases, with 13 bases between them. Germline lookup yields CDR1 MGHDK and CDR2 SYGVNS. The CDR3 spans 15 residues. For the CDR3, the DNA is TGTGCCAGCAGTGAATCCCGACAGGTCAGCAATGAGCAGTTCTTC. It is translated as CASSESRQVSNEQFF.

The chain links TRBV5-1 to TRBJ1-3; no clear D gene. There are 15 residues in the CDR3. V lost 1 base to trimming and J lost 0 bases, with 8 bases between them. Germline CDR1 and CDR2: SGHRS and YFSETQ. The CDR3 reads CASSLSYPSGNTIYF. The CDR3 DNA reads TGCGCCAGCAGCTTGTCCTACCCCTCTGGAAACACCATATATTTT.

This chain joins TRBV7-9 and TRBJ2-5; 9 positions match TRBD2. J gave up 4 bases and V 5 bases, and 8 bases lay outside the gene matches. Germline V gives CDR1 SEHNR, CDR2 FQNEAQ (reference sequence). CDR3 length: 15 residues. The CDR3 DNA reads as TGTGCCAGCAGCGCGGGACTAGCCTCGGGAGAGACCCAGTACTTC. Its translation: CASSAGLASGETQYF.

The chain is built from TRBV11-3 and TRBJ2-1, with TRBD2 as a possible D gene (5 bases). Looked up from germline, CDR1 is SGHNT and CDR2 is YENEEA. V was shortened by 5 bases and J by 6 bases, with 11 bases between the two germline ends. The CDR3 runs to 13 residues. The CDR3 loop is CASSVDSPNEQFF. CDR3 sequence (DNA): TGTGCCAGCAGCGTGGACTCACCCAATGAGCAGTTCTTC.

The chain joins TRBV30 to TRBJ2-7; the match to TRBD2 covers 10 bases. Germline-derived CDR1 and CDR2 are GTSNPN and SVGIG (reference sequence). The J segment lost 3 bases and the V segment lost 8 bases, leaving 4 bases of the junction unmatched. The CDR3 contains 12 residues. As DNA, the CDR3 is TGTGCCGGAGCTAGCGGGAGCTACGAGCAGTACTTC. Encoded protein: CAGASGSYEQYF. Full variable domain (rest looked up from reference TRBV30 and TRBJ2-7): SQTIHQWPATLVQPVGSPLSLECTVEGTSNPNLYWYRQAAGRGLQLLFYSVGIGQISSEVPQNLSASRPQDRQFILSSKKLLLSDSGFYLCAGASGSYEQYFGPGTRLTVT.

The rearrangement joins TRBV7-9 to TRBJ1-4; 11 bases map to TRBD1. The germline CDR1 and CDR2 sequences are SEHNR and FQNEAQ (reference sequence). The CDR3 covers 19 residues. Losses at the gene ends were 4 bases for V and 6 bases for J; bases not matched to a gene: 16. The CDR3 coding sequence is TGTGCCAGCAGCTCCCGTCAAACCGGGACAGGGGGAAGGGATGAAAAACTGTTTTTT. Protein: CASSSRQTGTGGRDEKLFF.

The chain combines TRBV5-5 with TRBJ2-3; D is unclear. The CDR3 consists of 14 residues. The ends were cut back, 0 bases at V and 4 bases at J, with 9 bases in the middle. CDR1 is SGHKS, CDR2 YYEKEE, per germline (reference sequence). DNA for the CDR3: TGTGCCAGCAGCTTGGGGGGTCTAGCAGATACGCAGTATTTT. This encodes CASSLGGLADTQYF.